This TCR beta chain was identified in a study of cytomegalovirus exposure and HLA in healthy donors. The CDR3 covers 16 residues. Trimming took 1 base from V and 2 from J, leaving 14 bases between them. The germline gives CDR1 MDHEN, CDR2 SYDVKM. Clones were sequenced by immunoSEQ multiplex PCR, and TCRdb holds only the in-frame ones, with some missing. The data show roughly 100,000 clones, about 88% seen once. Sequenced material: PBMCs. The chain combines TRBV28 with TRBJ1-2, with D uncertain. The receptor was derived from a woman in her late teens or twenties in good health and CMV-seropositive. In DNA form, the CDR3 reads TGTGCCAGCAGTTTATCTTTCGCGCCGGGGAACTATGGCTACACCTTC. Its translation: CASSLSFAPGNYGYTF.